One sample yielded the 12 T cell receptor beta chains listed below, sequenced in a study of blood T cell repertoires in COVID-19 (dated by TCRdb to about 2020). To prepare the library, the immunoSEQ multiplex PCR assay was applied. Entries here come from immuneACCESS through TCRdb and include only in-frame sequences with V and J called. Some clones fail to appear in such tables; in the studies checked, an unresolved V gene covers under half of the shortfall, and the cause of the remainder is unknown. For this sample the table gives some 290,000 clones, of which roughly nine tenths were detected only once. The ten largest clones represent 2.9% of the sample. Material: peripheral blood. These receptors all come from a woman in her 30s with COVID-19, enrolled during active disease.

J is TRBJ2-2 and V is TRBV29-1; 9 bases match TRBD2. Germline V lookup: CDR1 SQVTM, CDR2 ANQGSEA. The CDR3 runs 17 residues. V dropped 2 bases and J dropped 8; count of bases not matched to a gene: 15. DNA of the CDR3: TGCAGCGTTGAACTACAAACGCCGGGACTAGCAACGGGGGAGCTGTTTTTT. Translated, it gives CSVELQTPGLATGELFF.

The rearrangement links TRBV24-1 to TRBJ2-2; D remains ambiguous. V dropped 8 bases and J dropped 1 base, with 10 bases sitting between them. Germline loops: CDR1 KGHDR, CDR2 SFDVKD. CDR3 length equals 14 residues. The CDR3 nucleotides are TGTGCCACCACCCCGAGTGGGAACACCGGGGAGCTGTTTTTT. Protein product: CATTPSGNTGELFF.

This clone came up many times. The chain uses TRBV5-5 and TRBJ2-5; TRBD2 might be the D (5 bases). Germline CDR1 SGHKS, CDR2 YYEKEE (reference sequence). V shed 0 bases and J shed 5 bases, with 17 bases lying between them. This CDR3 is built from 16 residues. CDR3 sequence (DNA): TGTGCCAGCAGCTTGGGACGGTTTGGCGCGGGTGAGACCCAGTACTTC. Amino acid sequence: CASSLGRFGAGETQYF.

This clone was observed a handful of times. The chain links TRBV3-1 (or the pseudogene TRBV3-2) to TRBJ2-1, with 10 bases fitting TRBD2. From germline, CDR1 is LGHDT and CDR2 YNNKEL (reference sequence). The CDR3 covers 17 residues. V was clipped by 0 bases and J by 6 bases; unmatched bases: 8. CDR3 nucleotide sequence: TGTGCCAGCAGCCAAGATCTGAGGGGACTAGCGACCAATGAGCAGTTCTTC. Its protein product is CASSQDLRGLATNEQFF.

V gene TRBV12-3 or TRBV12-4 combines with J gene TRBJ2-3, with unresolved D. CDR3 length: 13 residues. The ends were cut back, 1 base at V and 1 base at J, with 3 bases in the middle. This CDR3 reads CASSLVGTDTQYF. The CDR3 region has the DNA TGTGCCAGCAGTTTAGTAGGCACAGATACGCAGTATTTT.

The chain couples TRBV27 to TRBJ2-1; TRBD2 agrees at 13 bases. Germline values: CDR1 MNHEY, CDR2 SMNVEV (reference sequence). The CDR3 runs 18 residues. The J segment lost 4 bases and the V segment lost 3 bases, leaving 9 bases of the junction unmatched. DNA for the CDR3: TGTGCCAGCAGTTTTCAGCCGGGACTAGCGGGACCTTACAATGAGCAGTTCTTC. It is translated as CASSFQPGLAGPYNEQFF.

The V and J genes are TRBV19 and TRBJ2-7, with 15 bases aligning to TRBD2. Germline CDR1 is LNHDA and CDR2 is SQIVND (reference sequence). V lost 5 bases to trimming and J lost 1 base; unmatched junction nucleotides: 3. This CDR3 region has 16 residues. The CDR3: CASSAGLAGGSYEQYF. In DNA form, the CDR3 reads TGTGCCAGTAGTGCCGGACTAGCGGGAGGGTCCTACGAGCAGTACTTC.

The chain combines TRBV23-1 with TRBJ2-2; TRBD2 is a possible D gene (6 bases). TRBV23-1 is an ORF for which the function is uncertain. V was clipped by 4 bases and J by 0 bases, with 24 bases between them. The CDR3 runs to 20 residues. The DNA for the CDR3 is TGCGCCAGCAGTCGTAAAGGGTACGAGGAGGGATGGACGAACACCGGGGAGCTGTTTTTT. Translation: CASSRKGYEEGWTNTGELFF.

This clone turned up a few times. This sequence joins TRBV5-3 and TRBJ2-6; TRBD2 agrees at 10 bases. TRBV5-3 qualifies as an ORF whose function is uncertain. With 2 bases clipped from V and 2 bases from J, the junction kept 1 base outside the gene matches. This CDR3 is built from 16 residues. CDR3: CARSLAGGPGANVLTF. CDR3 bases: TGTGCCAGAAGCTTAGCGGGAGGGCCTGGGGCCAACGTCCTGACTTTC.

This clone was detected only a few times. This rearrangement joins TRBV3-1 (or the pseudogene TRBV3-2) to TRBJ2-7; TRBD1 matches 11 bases. The CDR3 consists of 19 residues. In germline, CDR1 is LGHDT, CDR2 YNNKEL (reference sequence). V dropped 3 bases and J dropped 0; count of bases not matched to a gene: 13. The CDR3 region has the DNA TGTGCCAGCAGCCATTCGAGCGGGACAGGGGGTTTAAGCTCCTACGAGCAGTACTTC. Translation: CASSHSSGTGGLSSYEQYF.

This rearrangement joins TRBV29-1 to TRBJ2-1; perhaps TRBD2 as D (6 bases). The germline gives CDR1 SQVTM, CDR2 ANQGSEA. This CDR3 spans 12 amino acids. V lost 2 bases and J lost 10, with 12 bases in between. The CDR3 region has the DNA TGCAGCGTTGAATCCCAGGGAGGAGAGCAGTTCTTC. Its protein product is CSVESQGGEQFF.

This chain's CDR3 is CASSRGEGVPDTQYF. DNA for the CDR3: TGCGCCAGCAGCCGGGGTGAGGGGGTACCAGATACGCAGTATTTT. The chain carries TRBV4-1 and TRBJ2-3, with D tentatively TRBD1 (6 bases). V dropped 4 bases and J dropped 4 bases, with 15 bases sitting between them. From germline, CDR1 is MGHRA and CDR2 YSYEKL. The CDR3 spans 15 residues.